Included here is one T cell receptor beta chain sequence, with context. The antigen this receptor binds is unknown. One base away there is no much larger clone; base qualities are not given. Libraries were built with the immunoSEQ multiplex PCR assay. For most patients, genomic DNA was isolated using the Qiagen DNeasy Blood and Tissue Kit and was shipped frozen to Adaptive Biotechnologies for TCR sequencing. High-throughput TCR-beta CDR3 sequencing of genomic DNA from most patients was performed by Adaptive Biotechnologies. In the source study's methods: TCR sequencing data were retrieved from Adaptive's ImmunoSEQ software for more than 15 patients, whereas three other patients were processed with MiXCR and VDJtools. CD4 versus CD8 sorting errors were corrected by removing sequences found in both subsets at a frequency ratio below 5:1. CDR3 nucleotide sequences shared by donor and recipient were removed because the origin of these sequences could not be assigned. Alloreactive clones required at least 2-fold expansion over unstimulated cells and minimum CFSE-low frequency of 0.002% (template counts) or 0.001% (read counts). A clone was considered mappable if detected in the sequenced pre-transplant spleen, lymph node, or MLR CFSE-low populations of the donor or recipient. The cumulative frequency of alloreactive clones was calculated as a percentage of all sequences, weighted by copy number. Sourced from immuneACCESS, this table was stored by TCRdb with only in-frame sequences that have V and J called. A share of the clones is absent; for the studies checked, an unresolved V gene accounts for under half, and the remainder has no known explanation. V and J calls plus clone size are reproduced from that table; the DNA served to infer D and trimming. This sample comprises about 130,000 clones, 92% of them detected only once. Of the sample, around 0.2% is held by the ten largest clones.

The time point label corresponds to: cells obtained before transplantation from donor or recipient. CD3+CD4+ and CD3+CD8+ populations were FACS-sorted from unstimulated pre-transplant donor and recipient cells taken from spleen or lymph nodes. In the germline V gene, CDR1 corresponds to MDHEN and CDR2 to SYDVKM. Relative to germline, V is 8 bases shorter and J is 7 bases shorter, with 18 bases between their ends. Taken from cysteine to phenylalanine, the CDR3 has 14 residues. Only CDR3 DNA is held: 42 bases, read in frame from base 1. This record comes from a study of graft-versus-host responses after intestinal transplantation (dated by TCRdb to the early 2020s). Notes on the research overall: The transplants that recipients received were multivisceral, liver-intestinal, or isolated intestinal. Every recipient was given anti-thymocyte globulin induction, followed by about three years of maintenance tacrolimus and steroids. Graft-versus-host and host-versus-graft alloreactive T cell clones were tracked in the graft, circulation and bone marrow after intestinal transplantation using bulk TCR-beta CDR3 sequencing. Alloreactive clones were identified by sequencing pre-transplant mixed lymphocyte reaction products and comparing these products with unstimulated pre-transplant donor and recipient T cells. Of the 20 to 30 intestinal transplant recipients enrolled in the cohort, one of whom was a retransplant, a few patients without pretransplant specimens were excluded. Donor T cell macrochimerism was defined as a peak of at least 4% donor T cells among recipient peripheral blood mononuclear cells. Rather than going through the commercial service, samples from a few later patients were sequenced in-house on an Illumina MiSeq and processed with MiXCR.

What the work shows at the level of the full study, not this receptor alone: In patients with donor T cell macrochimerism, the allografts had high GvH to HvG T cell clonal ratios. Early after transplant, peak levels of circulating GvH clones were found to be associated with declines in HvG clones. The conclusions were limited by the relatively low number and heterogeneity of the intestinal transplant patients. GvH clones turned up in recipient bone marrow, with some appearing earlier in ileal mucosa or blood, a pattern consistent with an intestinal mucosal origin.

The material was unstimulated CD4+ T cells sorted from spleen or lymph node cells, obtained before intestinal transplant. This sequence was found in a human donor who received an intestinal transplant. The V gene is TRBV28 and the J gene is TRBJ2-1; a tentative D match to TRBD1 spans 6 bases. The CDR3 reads CASYRSDRGNEQFF. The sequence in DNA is TGTGCCAGCTATCGGTCGGATAGGGGGAATGAGCAGTTCTTC.